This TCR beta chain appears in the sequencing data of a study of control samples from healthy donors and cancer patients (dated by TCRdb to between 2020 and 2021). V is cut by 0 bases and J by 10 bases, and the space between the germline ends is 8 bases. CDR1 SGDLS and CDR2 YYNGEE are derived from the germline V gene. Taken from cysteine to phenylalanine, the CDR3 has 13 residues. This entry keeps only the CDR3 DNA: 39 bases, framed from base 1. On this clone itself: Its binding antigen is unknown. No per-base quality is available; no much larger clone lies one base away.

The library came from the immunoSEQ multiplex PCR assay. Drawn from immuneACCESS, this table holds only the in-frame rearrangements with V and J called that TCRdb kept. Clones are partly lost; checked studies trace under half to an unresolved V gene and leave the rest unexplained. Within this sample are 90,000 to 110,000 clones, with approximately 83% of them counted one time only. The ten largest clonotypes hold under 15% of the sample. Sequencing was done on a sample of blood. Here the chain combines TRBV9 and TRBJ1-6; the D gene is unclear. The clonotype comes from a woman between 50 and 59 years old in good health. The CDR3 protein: CASSVVVGSPLHF. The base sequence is TGTGCCAGCAGCGTAGTAGTTGGGTCACCCCTCCACTTT. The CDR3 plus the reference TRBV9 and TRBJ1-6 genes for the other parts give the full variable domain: DSGVTQTPKHLITATGQRVTLRCSPRSGDLSVYWYQQSLDQGLQFLIQYYNGEERAKGNILERFSAQQFPDLHSELNLSSLELGDSALYFCASSVVVGSPLHFGNGTRLTVT.